This T cell receptor (beta chain) was recovered during a study of graft-versus-host responses after intestinal transplantation. Study overall: In this cohort, recipients had multivisceral, liver-intestinal, or isolated intestinal transplants. Anti-thymocyte globulin induction, then tacrolimus and steroids for about three years, went to all recipients.

Notes on this clone: Its antigen is not identified. At one boundary the junction diverges from the germline segment, which might be a read error.

Method: immunoSEQ multiplex PCR; TCRdb's copy keeps in-frame clones and lacks some. This table holds more than 100,000 clones, 93% found once. CDR1 is SGDLS and CDR2 is YYNGEE in the germline V gene. The CDR3 spans 16 residues. This clonotype originated in a human donor who received an intestinal transplant. The rearrangement joins TRBV9 to TRBJ2-1, with no clear D. Sequenced material: unstimulated CD8+ T cells sorted from spleen or lymph node cells, taken before intestinal transplant. The chain's CDR3 is CASSPFDIISYNERFF. The CDR3 DNA reads TGTGCCAGCAGCCCCTTTGACATAATTTCCTACAATGAGCGGTTCTTC.